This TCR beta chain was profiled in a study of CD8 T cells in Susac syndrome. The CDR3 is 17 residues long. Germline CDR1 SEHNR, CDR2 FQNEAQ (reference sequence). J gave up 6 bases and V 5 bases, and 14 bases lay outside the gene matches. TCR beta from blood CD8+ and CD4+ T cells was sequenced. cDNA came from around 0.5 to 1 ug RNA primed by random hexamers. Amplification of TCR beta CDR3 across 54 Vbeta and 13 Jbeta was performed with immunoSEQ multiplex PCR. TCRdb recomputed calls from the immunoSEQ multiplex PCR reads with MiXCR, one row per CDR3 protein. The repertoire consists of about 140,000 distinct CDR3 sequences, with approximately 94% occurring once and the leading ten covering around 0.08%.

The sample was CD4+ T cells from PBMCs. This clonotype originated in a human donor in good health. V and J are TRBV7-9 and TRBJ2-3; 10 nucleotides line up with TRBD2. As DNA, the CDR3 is TGTGCCAGCAGCCCACCTAGCGGGGGCCCCCGGGAGGATACGCAGTATTTT. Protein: CASSPPSGGPREDTQYF.